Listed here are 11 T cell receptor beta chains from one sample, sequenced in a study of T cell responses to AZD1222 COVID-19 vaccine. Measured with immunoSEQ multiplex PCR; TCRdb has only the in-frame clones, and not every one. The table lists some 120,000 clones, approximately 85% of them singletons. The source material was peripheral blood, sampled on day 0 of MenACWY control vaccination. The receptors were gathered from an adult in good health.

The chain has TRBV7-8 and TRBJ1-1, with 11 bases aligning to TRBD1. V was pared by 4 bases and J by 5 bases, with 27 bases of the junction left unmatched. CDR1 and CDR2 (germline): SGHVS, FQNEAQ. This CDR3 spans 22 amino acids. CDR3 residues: CASSYLREGNRDRGLERTEAFF. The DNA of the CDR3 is TGTGCCAGCAGCTATCTCCGTGAGGGTAATAGGGACAGGGGGTTGGAGAGGACTGAAGCTTTCTTT.

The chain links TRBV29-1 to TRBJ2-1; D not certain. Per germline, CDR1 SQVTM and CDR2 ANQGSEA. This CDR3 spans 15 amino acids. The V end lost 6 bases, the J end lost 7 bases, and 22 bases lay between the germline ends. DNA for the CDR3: TGCAGCGTGTTCGTCTCCGAAGGGCGCTCTAATGAGCAGTTCTTC. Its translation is CSVFVSEGRSNEQFF.

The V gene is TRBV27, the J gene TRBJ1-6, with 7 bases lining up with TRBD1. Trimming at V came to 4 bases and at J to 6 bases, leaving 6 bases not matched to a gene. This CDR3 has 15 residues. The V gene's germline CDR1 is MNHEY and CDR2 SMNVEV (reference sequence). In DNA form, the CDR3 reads TGTGCCAGCAGTTCAACGACAGGGACTAATTCACCCCTCCACTTT. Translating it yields CASSSTTGTNSPLHF.

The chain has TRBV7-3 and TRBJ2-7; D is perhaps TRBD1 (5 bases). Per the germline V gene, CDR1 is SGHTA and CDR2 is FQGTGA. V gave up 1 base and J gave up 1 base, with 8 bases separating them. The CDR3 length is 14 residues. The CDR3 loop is CASSLSAGSYEQYF. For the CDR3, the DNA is TGTGCCAGCAGCTTAAGTGCAGGGTCCTACGAGCAGTACTTC.

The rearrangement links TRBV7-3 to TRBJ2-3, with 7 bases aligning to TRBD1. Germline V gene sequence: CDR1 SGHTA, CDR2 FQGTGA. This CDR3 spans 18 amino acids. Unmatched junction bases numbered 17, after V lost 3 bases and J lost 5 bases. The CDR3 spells CASSLRAGTDLGGDTQYF. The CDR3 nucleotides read TGTGCCAGCAGCTTGCGAGCCGGGACAGACTTGGGTGGAGATACGCAGTATTTT. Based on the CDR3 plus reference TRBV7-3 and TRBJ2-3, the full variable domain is GAGVSQTPSNKVTEKGKYVELRCDPISGHTALYWYRQSLGQGPEFLIYFQGTGAADDSGLPNDRFFAVRPEGSVSTLKIQRTERGDSAVYLCASSLRAGTDLGGDTQYFGPGTRLTVL.

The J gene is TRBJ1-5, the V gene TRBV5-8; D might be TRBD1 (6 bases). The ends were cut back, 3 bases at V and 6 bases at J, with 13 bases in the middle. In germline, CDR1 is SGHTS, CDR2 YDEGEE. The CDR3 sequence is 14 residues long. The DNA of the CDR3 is TGTGCCAGCAGCTCGGACAGAGGAAGTCAGCCCCAGCATTTT. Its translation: CASSSDRGSQPQHF.

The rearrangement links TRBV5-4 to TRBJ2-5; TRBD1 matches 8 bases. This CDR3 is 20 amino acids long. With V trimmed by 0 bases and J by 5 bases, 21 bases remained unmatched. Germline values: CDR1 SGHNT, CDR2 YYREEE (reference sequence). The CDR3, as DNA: TGTGCCAGCAGCTTGGCGGTAGCAGGGGGCCTTGCCGGGTCGCTGGAGACCCAGTACTTC. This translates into CASSLAVAGGLAGSLETQYF.

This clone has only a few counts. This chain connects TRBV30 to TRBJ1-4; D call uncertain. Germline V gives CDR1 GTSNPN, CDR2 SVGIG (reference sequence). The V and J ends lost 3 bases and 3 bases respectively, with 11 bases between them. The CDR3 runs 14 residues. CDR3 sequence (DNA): TGTGCCTGGAGGCGAGGGTTGGCTAATGAAAAACTGTTTTTT. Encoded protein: CAWRRGLANEKLFF.

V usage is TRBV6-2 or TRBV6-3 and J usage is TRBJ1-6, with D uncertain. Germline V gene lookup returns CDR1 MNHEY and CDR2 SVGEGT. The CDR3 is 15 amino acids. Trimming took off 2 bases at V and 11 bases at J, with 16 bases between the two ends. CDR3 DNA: TGTGCCAGCAGTTACAGAAGCGGGGTCATGGCACCCCTCCACTTT. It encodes CASSYRSGVMAPLHF.

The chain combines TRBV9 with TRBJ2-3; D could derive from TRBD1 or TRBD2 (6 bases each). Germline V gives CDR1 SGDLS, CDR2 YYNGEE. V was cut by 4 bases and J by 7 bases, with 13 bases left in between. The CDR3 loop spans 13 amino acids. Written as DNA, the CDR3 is TGTGCCAGCAGCCCTGGGGGGCTGTATACGCAGTATTTT. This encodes CASSPGGLYTQYF.

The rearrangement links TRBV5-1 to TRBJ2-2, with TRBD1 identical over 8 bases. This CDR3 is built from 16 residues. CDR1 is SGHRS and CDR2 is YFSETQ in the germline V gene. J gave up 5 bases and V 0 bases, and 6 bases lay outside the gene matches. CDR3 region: CASSLGQGARTGELFF. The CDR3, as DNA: TGCGCCAGCAGCTTGGGGCAGGGGGCGCGAACCGGGGAGCTGTTTTTT.